The 10 T cell receptor beta chains below all came from one sample that was sequenced in a study of T cell changes during pregnancy in multiple sclerosis. Libraries were prepared by immunoSEQ multiplex PCR; TCRdb keeps only in-frame clonotypes and omits some of them. There are under 45,000 clones in the sample; 80% to 95% occur only once, and around 0.41% lies in the top ten. The material was CD4+ T cells from peripheral blood mononuclear cells, obtained in the third trimester of pregnancy. These receptors all come from a female donor in good health, enrolled as a control in a pregnancy study.

The chain couples TRBV7-2 to TRBJ2-5, with a possible D match to TRBD2 (5 bases). Germline CDR1 is SGHTA and CDR2 is FQGNSA. Trimming removed 5 bases from V and 5 bases from J, with 6 bases in between. The length of the CDR3 is 11 residues. CDR3 DNA: TGTGCCAGCAGCAAGCGGGAGACCCAGTACTTC. Its protein product is CASSKRETQYF.

This clone was recorded once. The chain combines TRBV7-9 with TRBJ1-1; 12 nucleotides match TRBD1. The CDR3 loop spans 17 amino acids. From germline, CDR1 is SEHNR and CDR2 FQNEAQ (reference sequence). V lost 4 bases, J lost 11 bases, and 17 bases stayed unmatched. Here the CDR3 reads CASSSRDRGRGVGGAFF. CDR3 coding DNA: TGTGCCAGCAGCTCCCGGGACAGGGGGCGCGGGGTGGGTGGGGCTTTCTTT.

Worth noting for this clone: Sequence at one end of the junction differs from germline and may be a read error. This chain joins TRBV28 and TRBJ2-7; 10 positions match TRBD2. Per the germline V gene, CDR1 is MDHEN and CDR2 is SYDVKM. CDR3 length equals 12 residues. The CDR3 nucleotides are TGTGCCAGCAGTCATCTAGCGGGGGCGGCGATCTTC. It translates to CASSHLAGAAIF.

This chain uses TRBV6-6 with TRBJ1-1; no clear D gene. V gave up 0 bases and J gave up 0 bases, with 2 bases separating them. The CDR3 loop spans 13 amino acids. Germline assignment: CDR1 MNHNY and CDR2 SVGAGI (reference sequence). This CDR3 reads CASSYSMNTEAFF. CDR3 DNA sequence: TGTGCCAGCAGTTACTCCATGAACACTGAAGCTTTCTTT.

J is TRBJ1-6 and V is TRBV5-4, with 7 bases lining up with TRBD1. Germline V CDR1 and CDR2: SGHNT, YYREEE (reference sequence). Trimming at V came to 3 bases and at J to 6 bases, leaving 9 bases not matched to a gene. The CDR3 consists of 16 residues. The CDR3 loop reads CASSSGGDRANSPLHF. DNA for the CDR3: TGTGCCAGCAGCTCTGGCGGAGACAGGGCTAATTCACCCCTCCACTTT.

The rearrangement uses TRBV11-3 and TRBJ2-7; TRBD1 agrees at 7 bases. V gave up 8 bases and J gave up 5 bases; unmatched junction bases: 6. Germline CDR1 reads SGHNT; CDR2 reads YENEEA. There are 12 residues in the CDR3. CDR3 in amino acids: CASGDRADEQYF. DNA for the CDR3: TGTGCCAGCGGCGACAGGGCCGACGAGCAGTACTTC. The variable domain in full, with the rest retrieved from reference TRBV11-3 and TRBJ2-7, is EAGVVQSPRYKIIEKKQPVAFWCNPISGHNTLYWYLQNLGQGPELLIRYENEEAVDDSQLPKDRFSAERLKGVDSTLKIQPAELGDSAVYLCASGDRADEQYFGPGTRLTVT.

The J gene is TRBJ2-7, the V gene TRBV7-9, with D tentatively TRBD2 (7 bases). Germline CDR1 and CDR2: SEHNR and FQNEAQ (reference sequence). This CDR3 region has 12 residues. Trimming stripped 9 bases from V and 5 bases from J, with 14 bases between. The CDR3 DNA reads as TGTGCCAGTGCGCGGGGGCTCGACGAGCAGTACTTC. It encodes CASARGLDEQYF.

This chain connects TRBV6-1 to TRBJ2-7; no reliable D call. The CDR3 is 11 residues long. Per the germline V gene, CDR1 is MNHNS and CDR2 is SASEGT. Between the trimmed V and J ends, which lost 4 bases and 5 bases, there was a span of 6 bases. CDR3 DNA sequence: TGTGCCAGCAGTGTATCGGACGAGCAGTACTTC. Its translation is CASSVSDEQYF.

This chain uses TRBV7-2 with TRBJ1-3, with D uncertain. V lost 5 bases and J 8 bases, leaving 13 bases between the germline ends. The CDR3 covers 13 residues. Germline assignment: CDR1 SGHTA and CDR2 FQGNSA. The DNA of the CDR3 is TGTGCCAGCAGCGGAGAGGAGGGTGACACCATATATTTT. It is translated as CASSGEEGDTIYF. The full variable domain, rest sourced from reference TRBV7-2 and TRBJ1-3, is GAGVSQSPSNKVTEKGKDVELRCDPISGHTALYWYRQSLGQGLEFLIYFQGNSAPDKSGLPSDRFSAERTGGSVSTLTIQRTQQEDSAVYLCASSGEEGDTIYFGEGSWLTVV.

The chain recombines TRBV7-8 with TRBJ1-5, with 9 nucleotides matching TRBD1. V was clipped by 4 bases and J by 1 base; unmatched bases: 5. The CDR3 runs 16 residues. Germline CDR1 and CDR2: SGHVS and FQNEAQ. The CDR3 reads CASSSKTGGSNQPQHF. In nucleotides, the CDR3 is TGTGCCAGCAGCTCCAAGACAGGGGGGAGCAATCAGCCCCAGCATTTT. Full variable domain (remainder filled in from reference TRBV7-8 and TRBJ1-5): GAGVSQSPRYKVAKRGQDVALRCDPISGHVSLFWYQQALGQGPEFLTYFQNEAQLDKSGLPSDRFFAERPEGSVSTLKIQRTQQEDSAVYLCASSSKTGGSNQPQHFGDGTRLSIL.